The source of this T cell receptor (beta chain) is a study of cytomegalovirus exposure and HLA in healthy donors. Study findings and constraints: A list of roughly 160 TCR beta chains associated with cytomegalovirus was given. Presence/absence analysis assumed near-uniform sequencing depth across donors.

The PCR used 60 Vbeta and 13 Jbeta primers. Using immunoSEQ multiplex PCR, the repertoire was profiled, and TCRdb retains in-frame clones only, with some absent. The sample lists fewer than 85,000 clones; about four fifths were seen once. The CDR3 is 14 amino acids. CDR1 and CDR2 (germline): LGHNA, YNFKEQ. V lost 1 base and J lost 1, with 8 bases in between. This clone was detected only a few times. Antigen specificity is unknown. The sample comprised PBMCs. The chain links TRBV4-2 to TRBJ2-7, with D perhaps matching TRBD1 (6 bases). The receptor was isolated from a male donor in good health and CMV-seropositive. CDR3 nucleotides: TGTGCCAGCAGCCAAGTTGGGACATCCTACGAGCAGTACTTC. Translation gives CASSQVGTSYEQYF.